One and the same sample provided the 29 T cell receptor beta chains below, sequenced in a study of T cell repertoires in cytomegalovirus infection. Their recognized antigens are unknown. TCRdb analysed the reads with MiXCR anew, one entry per CDR3 protein. The data show about half a million distinct CDR3 sequences, around 35% seen once. The source was cultured PBMCs, collected from culture after CMV antigen stimulation. Source of these receptors: a human donor in good health (CMV status not recorded). Some clones in this sample may be carry-over from other donors' samples.

This clonotype has a handful of counts. This chain connects TRBV19 to TRBJ2-2; the D gene is possibly TRBD2 (6 bases). This CDR3 spans 15 amino acids. Trimming removed 3 bases at V and 3 bases at J, with 11 bases between. CDR1 is LNHDA and CDR2 is SQIVND in the germline V gene (reference sequence). This CDR3 reads CASSMPGRHTGELFF. The CDR3 region has the DNA TGTGCCAGTAGTATGCCGGGGAGGCACACCGGGGAGCTGTTTTTT.

This chain connects TRBV5-6 to TRBJ1-1, with D maybe TRBD1 (5 bases). V gave up 4 bases and J gave up 1 base, with 11 bases separating them. This CDR3 has 14 residues. Germline CDR1 reads SGHDT; CDR2 reads YYEEEE. The CDR3: CASSGLRENTEAFF. CDR3 DNA sequence: TGTGCCAGCAGCGGACTCAGGGAGAACACTGAAGCTTTCTTT. Together with reference TRBV5-6 and TRBJ1-1, the CDR3 gives the full variable domain: DAGVTQSPTHLIKTRGQQVTLRCSPKSGHDTVSWYQQALGQGPQFIFQYYEEEERQRGNFPDRFSGHQFPNYSSELNVNALLLGDSALYLCASSGLRENTEAFFGQGTRLTVV.

The rearrangement uses TRBV11-2 and TRBJ2-3; D is uncertain. The ends were cut back, 4 bases at V and 4 bases at J, with 12 bases in the middle. Germline V lookup: CDR1 SGHAT, CDR2 FQNNGV. This CDR3 is 14 amino acids long. CDR3 in DNA: TGTGCCAGCAGCTACGGACCGCCGGCAGATACGCAGTATTTT. It translates to CASSYGPPADTQYF. Based on the CDR3 plus reference TRBV11-2 and TRBJ2-3, the full variable domain is EAGVAQSPRYKIIEKRQSVAFWCNPISGHATLYWYQQILGQGPKLLIQFQNNGVVDDSQLPKDRFSAERLKGVDSTLKIQPAKLEDSAVYLCASSYGPPADTQYFGPGTRLTVL.

This clonotype was counted a few times. This chain links TRBV6-2 or TRBV6-3 with TRBJ2-1; possibly TRBD1 for D (5 bases). The CDR3 sequence is 17 residues long. V lost 7 bases and J lost 4, with 23 bases in between. CDR1 MNHEY and CDR2 SVGEGT come from the germline V gene. CDR3 sequence (DNA): TGTGCCAGCACCGAGAGGCTACCTGGGGCCCAATACAATGAGCAGTTCTTC. It codes for CASTERLPGAQYNEQFF.

The genes are TRBV19 and TRBJ2-2, with TRBD1 matching 8 bases. The V segment lost 5 bases and the J segment 6 bases; nucleotides outside the gene matches: 8. There are 15 residues in the CDR3. Germline V gives CDR1 LNHDA, CDR2 SQIVND (reference sequence). CDR3 region: CASSVRQGIPGELFF. The CDR3, as DNA: TGTGCCAGTAGTGTTAGACAGGGGATACCCGGGGAGCTGTTTTTT. The full variable domain, rest sourced from reference TRBV19 and TRBJ2-2, is DGGITQSPKYLFRKEGQNVTLSCEQNLNHDAMYWYRQDPGQGLRLIYYSQIVNDFQKGDIAEGYSVSREKKESFPLTVTSAQKNPTAFYLCASSVRQGIPGELFFGEGSRLTVL.

The chain couples TRBV29-1 to TRBJ2-3; 11 nucleotides align to TRBD2. V was pared by 5 bases and J by 0 bases, with 13 bases of the junction left unmatched. In germline, CDR1 is SQVTM, CDR2 ANQGSEA. The CDR3 spans 18 residues. The CDR3 DNA reads as TGCAGCGTTACCGGAATGGTAGCGGGAGGGCTTAGCACAGATACGCAGTATTTT. Translating gives CSVTGMVAGGLSTDTQYF.

The chain joins TRBV5-1 to TRBJ2-6; TRBD1 aligns across 10 bases. Germline CDR1 and CDR2: SGHRS and YFSETQ. Trimming removed 4 bases from V and 0 bases from J; junction bases left unmatched: 7. The CDR3 has 18 amino acids. The CDR3 region is CASSGRTGGASGANVLTF. In DNA form, the CDR3 reads TGCGCCAGCAGCGGACGGACAGGGGGTGCCTCTGGGGCCAACGTCCTGACTTTC.

The CDR3 spells CASSPPPGGYTQYF. The CDR3 DNA follows: TGTGCCAGCAGCCCCCCCCCGGGGGGATATACGCAGTATTTT. The chain employs TRBV7-2 and TRBJ2-3; 7 bases match TRBD2. V was clipped by 5 bases and J by 7 bases; unmatched bases: 9. CDR3 size: 14 residues. The V gene's germline CDR1 is SGHTA and CDR2 FQGNSA.

This clonotype was seen only a few times. V gene TRBV7-9 combines with J gene TRBJ2-1; 9 bases match TRBD2. V was clipped by 5 bases and J by 6 bases; unmatched bases: 8. Germline values: CDR1 SEHNR, CDR2 FQNEAQ (reference sequence). The CDR3 sequence is 15 residues long. The CDR3: CASSNTSGWVNEQFF. In DNA form, the CDR3 reads TGTGCCAGCAGCAACACTAGCGGGTGGGTCAATGAGCAGTTCTTC. The whole variable domain, filled in from reference TRBV7-9 and TRBJ2-1, reads DTGVSQNPRHKITKRGQNVTFRCDPISEHNRLYWYRQTLGQGPEFLTYFQNEAQLEKSRLLSDRFSAERPKGSFSTLEIQRTEQGDSAMYLCASSNTSGWVNEQFFGPGTRLTVL.

This clonotype has ten or more counts. This chain uses TRBV7-9 with TRBJ2-1; D is uncertain. Germline CDR1 reads SEHNR; CDR2 reads FQNEAQ (reference sequence). V gave up 5 bases and J gave up 3 bases, with 11 bases separating them. The CDR3 has 14 residues. Here the CDR3 reads CASSQNNNYNEQFF. DNA of the CDR3: TGTGCCAGCAGCCAAAACAACAACTACAATGAGCAGTTCTTC.

This chain joins TRBV19 and TRBJ2-1, with 9 nucleotides matching TRBD2. With 5 bases clipped from V and 4 bases from J, the junction kept 3 bases outside the gene matches. The CDR3 length is 14 residues. CDR1 is LNHDA, CDR2 SQIVND, per germline (reference sequence). The CDR3 loop reads CASSRGRGYNEQFF. The CDR3 region has the DNA TGTGCCAGTAGTCGCGGGAGGGGGTACAATGAGCAGTTCTTC.

The table lists this clonotype with a few counts. The genes are TRBV7-8 and TRBJ1-1; 7 nucleotides match TRBD1. CDR1 is SGHVS and CDR2 is FQNEAQ in the germline V gene. The CDR3 contains 16 residues. V dropped 2 bases and J dropped 7; count of bases not matched to a gene: 13. The CDR3 region has the DNA TGTGCCAGCAGCTTACGAGGTCAGGGGTGGACAGGTGAAGCTTTCTTT. This encodes CASSLRGQGWTGEAFF.

The genes are TRBV2 and TRBJ2-7; no reliable D call. The CDR3 is made up of 12 amino acids. Germline V CDR1 and CDR2: SNHLY, FYNNEI. The CDR3: CGSGQAAYEQYV. The CDR3 region has the DNA TGTGGTAGTGGGCAGGCCGCCTACGAGCAGTACGTC.

This rearrangement joins TRBV24-1 to TRBJ2-1, with D possibly TRBD1 on 6 matching bases. The germline gives CDR1 KGHDR, CDR2 SFDVKD. V shed 4 bases and J shed 5 bases, with 17 bases lying between them. The CDR3 totals 16 residues. In DNA form, the CDR3 reads TGTGCCACCAGTGACACAGGGAAACCCGGGAACAATGAGCAGTTCTTC. As protein: CATSDTGKPGNNEQFF.

This chain connects TRBV12-3 or TRBV12-4 to TRBJ1-1; D gene unclear. CDR3 length: 15 residues. Trimming cost V 2 bases and J 5 bases, with 15 bases left between them. CDR3 amino acids: CASSLRLITGTEAFF. The CDR3 nucleotides are TGTGCCAGCAGTTTAAGGCTCATAACGGGGACTGAAGCTTTCTTT.

The rearrangement links TRBV6-2 or TRBV6-3 to TRBJ2-1; 7 nucleotides match TRBD2. The length of the CDR3 is 12 residues. Germline lookup yields CDR1 MNHEY and CDR2 SVGEGT. After removal of 4 bases from V and 16 bases from J, the junction contained 10 bases not matched to a gene. Written as DNA, the CDR3 is TGTGCCAGCAGTTCCCCGACTAGCCGGGAATTCTTC. Its protein is CASSSPTSREFF.

The gene calls are TRBV24-1 and TRBJ1-2; 7 bases match TRBD1. The CDR3 is 19 residues long. V trimming: 0 bases; J trimming: 2 bases; junction bases outside the gene matches: 14. CDR1 is KGHDR, CDR2 SFDVKD, per germline. The CDR3 reads CATSDLPVPPDRTNYGYTF. DNA for the CDR3: TGTGCCACCAGTGATTTGCCAGTCCCCCCGGACAGGACAAACTATGGCTACACCTTC.

This chain uses TRBV10-2 with TRBJ1-1; unclear D gene. The CDR3 totals 14 residues. Germline CDR1 WSHSY, CDR2 SAAADI. Deletions cut 0 bases from V and 1 base from J, with 6 bases between. DNA for the CDR3: TGCGCCAGCAGTGAGTCCCTGCCGAACACTGAAGCTTTCTTT. Its translation: CASSESLPNTEAFF.

This clonotype appeared once. The chain combines TRBV20-1 with TRBJ1-1, with TRBD1 matching over 9 bases. The length of the CDR3 is 16 residues. Unmatched junction bases numbered 17, after V lost 7 bases and J lost 5 bases. Germline CDR1 reads DFQATT; CDR2 reads SNEGSKA (reference sequence). The CDR3 region is CSGLPGQGLAVTEAFF. The CDR3, as DNA: TGCAGTGGCTTACCGGGACAGGGTTTAGCGGTGACTGAAGCTTTCTTT.

CDR3 amino acids: CASSPPSTGANVLTF. CDR3 DNA sequence: TGTGCCAGCAGCCCCCCCAGCACTGGGGCCAACGTCCTGACTTTC. The rearrangement links TRBV9 to TRBJ2-6, with D uncertain. The germline V gene encodes CDR1 SGDLS and CDR2 YYNGEE. The V and J ends lost 4 bases and 2 bases respectively, with 10 bases between them. This CDR3 comprises 15 residues. Combining the CDR3 with reference TRBV9 and TRBJ2-6 gives the whole variable domain DSGVTQTPKHLITATGQRVTLRCSPRSGDLSVYWYQQSLDQGLQFLIQYYNGEERAKGNILERFSAQQFPDLHSELNLSSLELGDSALYFCASSPPSTGANVLTFGAGSRLTVL.

In its sample, this clonotype was seen a few times. V is TRBV28 and J is TRBJ1-2; D is perhaps TRBD1 (6 bases). The V gene's germline CDR1 is MDHEN and CDR2 SYDVKM. Trimming removed 4 bases from V and 4 bases from J, with 19 bases in between. This CDR3 region has 16 residues. The CDR3 reads CASSSGRIRGGYGYTF. As DNA, the CDR3 is TGTGCCAGCAGTTCTGGACGGATCAGGGGCGGCTATGGCTACACCTTC.

J is TRBJ1-5 and V is TRBV6-2 or TRBV6-3; the D is unclear. Germline V gene data show CDR1 as MNHEY and CDR2 as SVGEGT. Trimming removed 7 bases from V and 3 bases from J, with 19 bases in between. The CDR3 sequence is 16 residues long. Written as DNA, the CDR3 is TGTGCCAGCACCCCGATTTCTGGGCCCGACAATCAGCCCCAGCATTTT. Translating gives CASTPISGPDNQPQHF.

About this clonotype itself: The CDR3 end shows no conserved phenylalanine or tryptophan, and so a read error is likely. The chain employs TRBV7-2 and TRBJ2-5; D unclear. The CDR3 has 11 residues. Trimming took 3 bases from V and 4 from J, leaving 3 bases between them. CDR1 is SGHTA, CDR2 FQGNSA, per germline. DNA for the CDR3: TGTGCCAGCAGCTTCGGAGAGACCCAGTACCTC. Its protein product is CASSFGETQYL.

The J gene is TRBJ1-1, the V gene TRBV7-9, with 8 bases that match TRBD1. The germline V gene has CDR1 SEHNR and CDR2 FQNEAQ (reference sequence). V shed 7 bases and J 2 bases; nucleotides not matched to a gene: 6. CDR3 size: 14 residues. The CDR3 is CASNNRGSNTEAFF. CDR3 coding DNA: TGTGCCAGCAACAACAGGGGGAGTAACACTGAAGCTTTCTTT.

The chain couples TRBV28 to TRBJ2-3, with TRBD2 matching 9 bases. J gave up 4 bases and V 11 bases, and 7 bases lay outside the gene matches. This CDR3 has 13 residues. The germline V gene encodes CDR1 MDHEN and CDR2 SYDVKM. The CDR3 DNA follows: TGTGCCCATAGCGGGAGAGGGGCAGATACGCAGTATTTT. Amino acid sequence: CAHSGRGADTQYF.

V is TRBV11-3 and J is TRBJ1-4; no clear D gene. The CDR3 contains 15 residues. The V gene lost 1 base and the J gene lost 0 bases, with 6 bases spanning the gap. The germline V gene encodes CDR1 SGHNT and CDR2 YENEEA. The CDR3 is CASSLGPTTNEKLFF. The CDR3, as DNA: TGTGCCAGCAGCTTAGGACCAACAACTAATGAAAAACTGTTTTTT.

The chain recombines TRBV19 with TRBJ2-7, with 13 bases identical to TRBD2. The CDR3 loop spans 16 amino acids. The V and J ends lost 4 bases and 0 bases, in that order; junction bases with no gene match: 3. The germline gives CDR1 LNHDA, CDR2 SQIVND (reference sequence). In nucleotides, the CDR3 is TGTGCCAGTAGTACGGGACTAGCGGGGATCTCCTACGAGCAGTACTTC. It is translated as CASSTGLAGISYEQYF.

This clonotype was counted only a few times. The chain employs TRBV6-2 or TRBV6-3 and TRBJ2-7; no clear D. CDR3 length: 14 amino acids. V lost 5 bases, J lost 3 bases, and 14 bases lay in between. Germline values: CDR1 MNHEY, CDR2 SVGEGT. The CDR3 nucleotides read TGTGCCAGCAGTCAAAGATCCCACTACTACGAGCAGTACGTC. It yields the protein CASSQRSHYYEQYV.

This clonotype was observed a handful of times. DNA for the CDR3: TGTGCCAGCAGTATAAACAGGGTTGGGGAGACCCAGTACTTC. Translated, it gives CASSINRVGETQYF. V is TRBV27 and J is TRBJ2-5; possible D gene TRBD1, 6 bases. V was trimmed by 5 bases and J by 5 bases, leaving 15 bases between them. The CDR3 has 14 residues. CDR1 and CDR2 (germline): MNHEY, SMNVEV (reference sequence).